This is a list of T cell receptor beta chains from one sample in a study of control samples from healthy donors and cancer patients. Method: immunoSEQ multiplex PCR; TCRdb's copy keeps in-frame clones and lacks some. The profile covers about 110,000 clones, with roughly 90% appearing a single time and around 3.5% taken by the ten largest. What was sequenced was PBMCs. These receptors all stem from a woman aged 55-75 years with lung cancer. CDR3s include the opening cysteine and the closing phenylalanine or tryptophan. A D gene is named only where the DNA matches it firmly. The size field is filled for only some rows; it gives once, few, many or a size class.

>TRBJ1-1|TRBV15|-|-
TGTGCCACCAGCGGAAGGGGCTCCACGAACACTGAAGCTTTCTTT
CATSGRGSTNTEAFF
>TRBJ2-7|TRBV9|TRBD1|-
TGTGCCAGCAGCGTAGCTGGACAGGGCTACGAGCAGTACTTC
CASSVAGQGYEQYF
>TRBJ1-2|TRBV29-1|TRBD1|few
TGCAGCGTTGACCGACAGGGGTATGGCTACACCTTC
CSVDRQGYGYTF
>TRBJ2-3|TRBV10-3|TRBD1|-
TGTGCCATCAGGCCAGGGGGACCCACAGATACGCAGTATTTT
CAIRPGGPTDTQYF
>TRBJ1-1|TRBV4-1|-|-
TGCGCCAGCAGCACTCAAAAGGACACCTTCGAAGCTTTCTTT
CASSTQKDTFEAFF
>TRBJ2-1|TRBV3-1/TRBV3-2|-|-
TGTGCCAGCAGCCAAGAAGGCAGCGGTTACAATGAGCAGTTCTTC
CASSQEGSGYNEQFF
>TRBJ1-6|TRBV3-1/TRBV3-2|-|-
TGTGCCAGCAGCCAGTCCACCTATAATTCACCCCTCCACTTT
CASSQSTYNSPLHF
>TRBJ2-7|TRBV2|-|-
TGTGCCAGCAATGTGGGGGTAAACTACGAGCAGTACTTC
CASNVGVNYEQYF
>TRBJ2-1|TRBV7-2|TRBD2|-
TGTGCCAGCATTACTAGCGGGGGGAACTACAATGAGCAGTTCTTC
CASITSGGNYNEQFF
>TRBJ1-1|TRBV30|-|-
TGTGCCTGGAGCGCAAATCCGGACACTGAAGCTTTCTTT
CAWSANPDTEAFF
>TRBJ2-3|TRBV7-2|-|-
TGTGCCAGCAGCCCGAACGGGGGTTGGTCTAGCACAGATACGCAGTATTTT
CASSPNGGWSSTDTQYF
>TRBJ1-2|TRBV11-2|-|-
TGTGCCAGCAGCTTAGATAGGGACGCATCAGGTGGCTACACCTTC
CASSLDRDASGGYTF
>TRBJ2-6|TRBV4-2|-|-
TGTGCCAGCAGCCCAAGATCCCACAGATCCTCTGGGGCCAACGTCCTGACTTTC
CASSPRSHRSSGANVLTF
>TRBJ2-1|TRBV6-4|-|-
TGTGCCAGCAGTGAGACTCCGAGCTCCTACAATGAGCAGTTCTTC
CASSETPSSYNEQFF
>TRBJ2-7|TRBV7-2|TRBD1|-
TGTGCCAGCAGCTCGGGACAGGGGGCGCTGGAGCAGTACTTC
CASSSGQGALEQYF
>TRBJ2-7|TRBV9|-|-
TGTGCCAGCAGCGTAGACGGGGCCAGTTTCCAGCAGTACTTC
CASSVDGASFQQYF
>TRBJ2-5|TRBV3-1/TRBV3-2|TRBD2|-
TGTGCCAGCAGCGAACGACTAGCGGGACAAGAGACCCAGTACTTC
CASSERLAGQETQYF
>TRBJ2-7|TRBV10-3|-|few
TGTGCCACCAGGGAGCGCTACGAGCAGTACTTC
CATRERYEQYF
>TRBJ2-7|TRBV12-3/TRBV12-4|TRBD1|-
TGTGCCAGCAGTAGACAGGGTCCCTACGAGCAGTACTTC
CASSRQGPYEQYF
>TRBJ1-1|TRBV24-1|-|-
TGTGCCACCAGTGATTCCCTCAGGACTGAAGCTTTCTTT
CATSDSLRTEAFF
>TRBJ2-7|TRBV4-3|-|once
TGCGCCAGCAGCCAAGAAAGGAGGGGGGGGCGCGCCGAGCAGTACTTC
CASSQERRGGRAEQYF
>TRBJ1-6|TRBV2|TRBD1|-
TGTGCCAGCAGCCAGACAGGGATTCAGTCACCCCTCCACTTT
CASSQTGIQSPLHF
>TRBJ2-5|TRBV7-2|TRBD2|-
TGTGCCAGCAGCCCCACTACCTATACAGTAGCGGGGGGTAGAGAGACCCAGTACTTC
CASSPTTYTVAGGRETQYF
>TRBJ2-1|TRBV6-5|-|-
TGTGCCAGCAGTCCCGACGACAATGAGCAGTTCTTC
CASSPDDNEQFF
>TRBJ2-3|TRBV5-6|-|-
TGTGCCAGCAGCTTCACAGATACGCAGTATTTT
CASSFTDTQYF
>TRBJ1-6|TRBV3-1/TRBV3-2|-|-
TGTGCCAGCAATGCGGGAGCCTATAATTCACCCCTCCACTTT
CASNAGAYNSPLHF
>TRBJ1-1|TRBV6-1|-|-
TGTGCCAGCAGTGAAGCGCTTCGGCTGGGGGCTTTCTTT
CASSEALRLGAFF
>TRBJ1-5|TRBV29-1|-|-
TGCAGCGTGTGGGACGGGGATCAGCCCCAGCATTTT
CSVWDGDQPQHF
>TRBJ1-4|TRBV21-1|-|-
TGTGCCAGCAGCAAAGAAAAGCAGGGTAATGAAAAACTGTTTTTT
CASSKEKQGNEKLFF
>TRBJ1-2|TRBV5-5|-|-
TGTGCCAGCAGCCTAAGGGCCGCCGTCCCGGGGATCTATGGCTACACCTTC
CASSLRAAVPGIYGYTF
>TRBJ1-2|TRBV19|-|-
TGTGCCAGTAGTATAGCCGACTGGAACTATGGCTACACCTTC
CASSIADWNYGYTF
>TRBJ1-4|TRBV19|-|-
TGTGCCAGTAGTACTTGGGACGGTAATGAAAAACTGTTTTTT
CASSTWDGNEKLFF
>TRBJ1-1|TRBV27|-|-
TGTGCCAGCAGTCCGAACTGGGGTGAAGCTTTCTTT
CASSPNWGEAFF
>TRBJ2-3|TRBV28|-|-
TGTGCCAGCAGTTCTTATACCAGCAAGCCTTACACAGATACGCAGTATTTT
CASSSYTSKPYTDTQYF
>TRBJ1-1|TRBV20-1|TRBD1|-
TGCAGTGCTAGTAAGGGGGCCTCGAACACTGAAGCTTTCTTT
CSASKGASNTEAFF
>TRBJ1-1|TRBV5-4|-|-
TGTGCCAGCAGGCCCATGGGGGGCTACACTGAAGCTTTCTTT
CASRPMGGYTEAFF
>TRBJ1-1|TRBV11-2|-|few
TGTGCCAGCAGCTTAGATCCGTCCTTGAACACTGAAGCTTTCTTT
CASSLDPSLNTEAFF